The next 23 T cell receptor beta chains were all read from a single sample in a study of blood T cell repertoires in COVID-19. This table comes from immunoSEQ multiplex PCR, and its TCRdb copy is limited to in-frame clones, with some not included. The table has a few hundred thousand clones, 80% to 85% seen once; the top ten hold 5% to 5.5%. Input material: PBMCs or T cells enriched from blood (not recorded which). Every receptor here comes from a woman in her forties or fifties who had recovered from COVID-19.

The V call is TRBV2, the J call TRBJ1-2, with D possibly TRBD1 on 5 matching bases. The CDR3 consists of 15 residues. V was pared by 6 bases and J by 4 bases, with 18 bases between. Germline values: CDR1 SNHLY, CDR2 FYNNEI. The DNA for the CDR3 is TGTGCCAGCAGGCTATCTTCCACAGGCACCTATGGCTACACCTTC. It encodes CASRLSSTGTYGYTF.

The chain joins TRBV5-1 to TRBJ2-1; D uncertain. This CDR3 is built from 13 residues. Trimming removed 3 bases at V and 0 bases at J, with 4 bases between. In germline, CDR1 is SGHRS, CDR2 YFSETQ. The chain's CDR3 is CASSSSSYNEQFF. The CDR3 nucleotides are TGCGCCAGCAGCTCCTCCTCCTACAATGAGCAGTTCTTC.

A few counts support this clone. The chain combines TRBV3-1 (or the pseudogene TRBV3-2) with TRBJ2-2; TRBD2 might be the D (6 bases). Per germline, CDR1 LGHDT and CDR2 YNNKEL (reference sequence). CDR3 length: 19 residues. Deletions cut 4 bases from V and 6 bases from J, with 27 bases between. CDR3 sequence (DNA): TGTGCCAGCAGCCCTTATTATTCCTTCTCGCTAGCGCGGGCCGGGGAGCTGTTTTTT. Translation: CASSPYYSFSLARAGELFF.

This clone was recorded once. DNA of the CDR3: TGTGCCAGTAGTCCCCGTTGGGCAGCGGATCAGCCCCAGCATTTT. Protein sequence: CASSPRWAADQPQHF. This chain links TRBV19 with TRBJ1-5; no reliable D call. V lost 5 bases to trimming and J lost 5 bases, with 16 bases between them. This CDR3 region has 15 residues. Germline assignment: CDR1 LNHDA and CDR2 SQIVND (reference sequence).

V usage is TRBV18 and J usage is TRBJ1-1; D gene uncertain. With 8 bases removed from V and 1 base from J, the gap between germline ends came to 11 bases. Germline CDR1 is KGHSH and CDR2 is LQKENI. This CDR3 has 13 amino acids. The DNA of the CDR3 is TGTGCCAGCCCTCAGAAGTGGAACACTGAAGCTTTCTTT. It codes for CASPQKWNTEAFF.

The chain couples TRBV21-1 to TRBJ1-2; whether TRBD1, the table's D call, matches the DNA was not checked. TRBV21-1 is deemed a pseudogene. This CDR3 has 13 amino acids. CDR3 amino acids: CASTPGQGYGYTF. CDR3 coding DNA: TGTGCCAGCACACCGGGACAGGGGTATGGCTACACCTTC.

CDR3 amino acids: CSVEEWRGQGERNTIYF. CDR3 nucleotide sequence: TGCAGCGTTGAAGAGTGGCGGGGACAGGGGGAAAGAAACACCATATATTTT. The chain joins TRBV29-1 to TRBJ1-3, with TRBD1 identical over 11 bases. After removal of 0 bases from V and 5 bases from J, the junction contained 9 bases not matched to a gene. The CDR3 has 17 residues. The V gene's germline CDR1 is SQVTM and CDR2 ANQGSEA.

The chain joins TRBV6-1 to TRBJ1-1; D not resolved. Per the germline V gene, CDR1 is MNHNS and CDR2 is SASEGT. The CDR3 spans 17 residues. V was clipped by 0 bases and J by 3 bases, with 17 bases between them. The CDR3 reads CASSEAPSRGGYTEAFF. In DNA form, the CDR3 reads TGTGCCAGCAGTGAAGCGCCGTCACGCGGCGGGTACACTGAAGCTTTCTTT.

The chain recombines TRBV6-5 with TRBJ2-7, with D possibly being TRBD1 (6 bases). Germline CDR1 reads MNHEY; CDR2 reads SVGAGI. V lost 8 bases and J lost 9, with 17 bases in between. The CDR3 is 12 amino acids. The CDR3 is CASGLTGLGQYF. The CDR3 nucleotides read TGTGCCAGCGGCTTGACAGGTCTCGGGCAGTACTTC.

A few counts support this clone. The V gene is TRBV19, the J gene TRBJ1-2; TRBD1 is a possible D gene (5 bases). CDR1 and CDR2 (germline): LNHDA, SQIVND (reference sequence). The CDR3 covers 16 residues. Trimming left V 1 base short and J 4 bases short, with 16 bases between. CDR3 sequence reads: CASSIAGGTAFYGYTF. The CDR3 coding sequence is TGTGCCAGTAGTATAGCTGGCGGGACGGCTTTCTATGGCTACACCTTC.

J is TRBJ1-3 and V is TRBV7-6; TRBD1 might be the D (5 bases). This CDR3 contains 16 residues. The V end was cut by 0 bases, the J end by 2 bases, with 11 bases between. Germline V gives CDR1 SGHVS, CDR2 FNYEAQ. The CDR3 DNA follows: TGTGCCAGCAGCTTAGCTGGGGGAGGCCCTGGAAACACCATATATTTT. This gives the protein CASSLAGGGPGNTIYF.

J is TRBJ1-6 and V is TRBV4-2; 7 bases are shared with TRBD1. V dropped 0 bases and J dropped 7; count of bases not matched to a gene: 9. This CDR3 has 17 residues. CDR1 is LGHNA and CDR2 is YNFKEQ in the germline V gene. The CDR3 sequence is CASSQDANRQGNSPLHF. In nucleotides, the CDR3 is TGTGCCAGCAGCCAAGATGCAAATCGACAGGGAAATTCACCCCTCCACTTT.

The chain has TRBV11-3 and TRBJ1-1; D gene uncertain. The CDR3 is 14 amino acids. Germline loops: CDR1 SGHNT, CDR2 YENEEA. Trimming took off 3 bases at V and 4 bases at J, with 12 bases between the two ends. CDR3 protein: CASSFGVGGTEAFF. CDR3 DNA sequence: TGTGCCAGCAGCTTTGGGGTGGGAGGCACTGAAGCTTTCTTT.

The chain is built from TRBV3-1 (or the pseudogene TRBV3-2) and TRBJ1-2; D perhaps matches TRBD1 (6 bases). CDR3 length equals 15 residues. CDR1 and CDR2 from the germline V gene are LGHDT and YNNKEL (reference sequence). Trimming removed 4 bases from V and 5 bases from J, with 17 bases in between. CDR3 protein: CASSRRTGTYYGYTF. In nucleotides, the CDR3 is TGTGCCAGCAGCCGTAGAACCGGGACATATTATGGCTACACCTTC.

The chain is built from TRBV11-2 and TRBJ1-4; maybe TRBD1 (6 bases). V was pared by 8 bases and J by 8 bases, with 15 bases between. Germline V gene sequence: CDR1 SGHAT, CDR2 FQNNGV. The CDR3 is 13 residues long. The CDR3 nucleotides are TGTGCCAGCTCCCAGGGGTTCGGGGAAAAACTGTTTTTT. Amino acids: CASSQGFGEKLFF. Supplemented by reference TRBV11-2 and TRBJ1-4, the full variable domain reads EAGVAQSPRYKIIEKRQSVAFWCNPISGHATLYWYQQILGQGPKLLIQFQNNGVVDDSQLPKDRFSAERLKGVDSTLKIQPAKLEDSAVYLCASSQGFGEKLFFGSGTQLSVL.

This chain uses TRBV11-2 with TRBJ2-5, with D hard to call. The V end lost 0 bases, the J end lost 0 bases, and 14 bases lay between the germline ends. This CDR3 has 17 amino acids. Germline V CDR1 and CDR2: SGHAT, FQNNGV. The CDR3 DNA follows: TGTGCCAGCAGCTTAGACTGGAAGCGAGCTTACCAAGAGACCCAGTACTTC. Amino acids: CASSLDWKRAYQETQYF.

The CDR3, as DNA: TGTGCCAGCAGTTTATCGAGGACAGCCCAGGGCTCCTATAATTCACCCCTCCACTTT. As protein: CASSLSRTAQGSYNSPLHF. The chain links TRBV27 to TRBJ1-6; D is possibly TRBD1 (6 bases). The CDR3 sequence is 19 residues long. The V gene's germline CDR1 is MNHEY and CDR2 SMNVEV (reference sequence). V gave up 0 bases and J gave up 0 bases, with 15 bases separating them.

This clone was counted only a few times. This chain connects TRBV5-4 to TRBJ1-4, with TRBD1 identical over 9 bases. Germline loops: CDR1 SGHNT, CDR2 YYREEE (reference sequence). This CDR3 is 14 amino acids long. Trimming at V came to 6 bases and at J to 8 bases, leaving 8 bases not matched to a gene. The CDR3 here is CASNSRDREEKLFF. Written as DNA, the CDR3 is TGTGCCAGCAATTCCCGGGACAGGGAAGAAAAACTGTTTTTT.

As concerns this clone: Other DNA sequences within the sample encode an identical CDR3. The chain links TRBV29-1 to TRBJ2-7, with unresolved D. Trimming left V 4 bases short and J 4 bases short, with 8 bases between. Germline lookup yields CDR1 SQVTM and CDR2 ANQGSEA. The CDR3 contains 11 residues. Here the CDR3 DNA reads TGCAGCGTTGGGTCCGCGTACGAGCAGTACTTC. Its translation is CSVGSAYEQYF.

CDR3 in amino acids: CASSPPSEKLFF. The CDR3 DNA sequence: TGTGCCAGCAGTCCCCCTTCTGAAAAACTGTTTTTT. This chain joins TRBV6-5 and TRBJ1-4; D remains ambiguous. Trimming removed 5 bases from V and 7 bases from J, with 8 bases in between. The CDR3 spans 12 residues. Germline assignment: CDR1 MNHEY and CDR2 SVGAGI.

The chain carries TRBV7-9 and TRBJ1-2; 9 nucleotides line up with TRBD1. The germline V gene encodes CDR1 SEHNR and CDR2 FQNEAQ (reference sequence). The length of the CDR3 is 17 residues. Losses at the gene ends were 5 bases for V and 7 bases for J; bases not matched to a gene: 17. The chain's CDR3 is CASSHLGTGPAGSGYTF. CDR3 nucleotide sequence: TGTGCCAGCAGCCACCTCGGGACAGGGCCGGCGGGGAGTGGCTACACCTTC.

This chain links TRBV6-5 with TRBJ1-5; 9 nucleotides match TRBD1. The CDR3 runs 16 residues. The germline V gene has CDR1 MNHEY and CDR2 SVGAGI. The junction had 8 bases not matched to a gene; V was cut back by 4 bases and J by 4 bases. The CDR3 loop reads CASSSTQGAPNQPQHF. For the CDR3, the DNA is TGTGCCAGCAGTTCCACACAGGGGGCGCCTAATCAGCCCCAGCATTTT.

CDR3 residues: CASSYSGGSEYNEQFF. CDR3 DNA sequence: TGCGCCAGCAGCTATAGCGGGGGGTCGGAATACAATGAGCAGTTCTTC. The chain links TRBV4-1 to TRBJ2-1; the match to TRBD2 covers 10 bases. The CDR3 sequence is 16 residues long. Germline-derived CDR1 and CDR2 are MGHRA and YSYEKL. After removal of 5 bases from V and 4 bases from J, the junction contained 8 bases not matched to a gene.